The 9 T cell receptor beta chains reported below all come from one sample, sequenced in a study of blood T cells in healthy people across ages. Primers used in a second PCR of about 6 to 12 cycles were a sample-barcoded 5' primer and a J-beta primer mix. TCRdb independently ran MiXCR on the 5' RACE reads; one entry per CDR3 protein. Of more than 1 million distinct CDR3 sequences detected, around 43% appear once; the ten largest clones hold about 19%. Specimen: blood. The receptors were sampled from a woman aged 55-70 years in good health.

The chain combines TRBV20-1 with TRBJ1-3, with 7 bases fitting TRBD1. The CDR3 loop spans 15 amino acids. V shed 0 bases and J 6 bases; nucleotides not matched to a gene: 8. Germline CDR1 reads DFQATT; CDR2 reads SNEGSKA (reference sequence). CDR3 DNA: TGCAGTGCTAGAGATTTTAGCAGGGGGATAAACACCATATATTTT. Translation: CSARDFSRGINTIYF.

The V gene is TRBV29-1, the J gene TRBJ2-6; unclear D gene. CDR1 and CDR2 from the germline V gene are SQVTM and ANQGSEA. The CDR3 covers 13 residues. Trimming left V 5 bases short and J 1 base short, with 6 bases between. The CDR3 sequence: CSVISSGANVLTF. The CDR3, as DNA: TGCAGCGTTATCTCTTCTGGGGCCAACGTCCTGACTTTC. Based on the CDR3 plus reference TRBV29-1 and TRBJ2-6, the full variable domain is SAVISQKPSRDICQRGTSLTIQCQVDSQVTMMFWYRQQPGQSLTLIATANQGSEATYESGFVIDKFPISRPNLTFSTLTVSNMSPEDSSIYLCSVISSGANVLTFGAGSRLTVL.

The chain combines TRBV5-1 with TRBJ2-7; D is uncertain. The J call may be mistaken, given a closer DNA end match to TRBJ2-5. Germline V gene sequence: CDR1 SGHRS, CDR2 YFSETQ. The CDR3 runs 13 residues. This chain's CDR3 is CASSLKQQETQYF. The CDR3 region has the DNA TGCGCCAGCAGCTTGAAACAGCAAGAGACCCAGTACTTC.

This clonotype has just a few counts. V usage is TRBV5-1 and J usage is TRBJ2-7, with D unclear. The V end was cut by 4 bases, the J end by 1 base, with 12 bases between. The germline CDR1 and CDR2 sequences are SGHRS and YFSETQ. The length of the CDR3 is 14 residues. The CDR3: CASSQTHGSYEQYF. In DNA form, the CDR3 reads TGCGCCAGCAGCCAGACACACGGGTCCTACGAGCAGTACTTC. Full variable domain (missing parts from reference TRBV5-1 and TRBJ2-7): KAGVTQTPRYLIKTRGQQVTLSCSPISGHRSVSWYQQTPGQGLQFLFEYFSETQRNKGNFPGRFSGRQFSNSRSEMNVSTLELGDSALYLCASSQTHGSYEQYFGPGTRLTVT.

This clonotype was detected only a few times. CDR3 amino acids: CSVAYGTSASYEQYF. In nucleotides, the CDR3 is TGCAGCGTAGCCTACGGGACTAGCGCTTCCTACGAGCAGTACTTC. The V and J genes are TRBV29-1 and TRBJ2-7, with TRBD2 identical over 10 bases. The CDR3 length is 15 residues. Losses at the gene ends were 6 bases for V and 1 base for J; bases not matched to a gene: 9. CDR1 and CDR2 from the germline V gene are SQVTM and ANQGSEA.

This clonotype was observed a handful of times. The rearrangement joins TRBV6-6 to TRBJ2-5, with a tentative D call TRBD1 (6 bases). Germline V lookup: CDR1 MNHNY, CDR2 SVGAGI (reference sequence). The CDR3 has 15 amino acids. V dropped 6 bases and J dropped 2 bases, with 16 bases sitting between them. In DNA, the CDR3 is TGTGCCAGCAGGTCCCCCGGACAGCAACAAGAGACCCAGTACTTC. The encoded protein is CASRSPGQQQETQYF.

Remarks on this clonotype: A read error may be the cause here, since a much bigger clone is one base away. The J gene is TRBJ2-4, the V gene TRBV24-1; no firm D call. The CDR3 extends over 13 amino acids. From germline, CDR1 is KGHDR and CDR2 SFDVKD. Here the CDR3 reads CATSDYSKSIQYF. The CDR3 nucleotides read TGTGCCACCAGTGATTACAGTAAAAGCATTCAGTACTTC.

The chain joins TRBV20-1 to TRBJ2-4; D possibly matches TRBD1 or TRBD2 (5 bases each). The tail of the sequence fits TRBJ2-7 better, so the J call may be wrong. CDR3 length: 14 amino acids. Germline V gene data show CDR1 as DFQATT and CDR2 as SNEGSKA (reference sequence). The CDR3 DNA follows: TGCAGTGCTAGCCGGGACGGTACTACCTACGAGCAGTACTTC. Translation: CSASRDGTTYEQYF.

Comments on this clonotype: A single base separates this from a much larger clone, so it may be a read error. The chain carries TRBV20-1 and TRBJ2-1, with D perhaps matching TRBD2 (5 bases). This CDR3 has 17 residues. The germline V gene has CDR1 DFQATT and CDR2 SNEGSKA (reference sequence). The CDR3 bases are TGCAGTACTAGAAAGTCGAGGGCCTCCCCCACCTACAATGAGCAGTTCTTC. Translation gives CSTRKSRASPTYNEQFF.